This T cell receptor (beta chain) comes out of a study of T cell changes during pregnancy in multiple sclerosis. This CDR3 spans 15 amino acids. Trimming removed 7 bases from V and 6 bases from J; junction bases left unmatched: 7. Germline CDR1 is LNHDA and CDR2 is SQIVND (reference sequence). Only in-frame clones appear in the TCRdb table, and some are missing; sequencing was by immunoSEQ multiplex PCR. The table lists about 69,000 clones, about 91% of them singletons. Sequencing used CD4+ T cells from peripheral blood mononuclear cells, obtained in the third trimester of pregnancy. The receptor was derived from a female donor in good health, enrolled as a control in a pregnancy study. The J gene is TRBJ2-2, the V gene TRBV19; the match to TRBD1 covers 11 bases. CDR3 coding DNA: TGTGCCAGTACCCTCCGGGACAGGGGGGCCGGGGAGCTGTTTTTT. Protein sequence: CASTLRDRGAGELFF. Combining the CDR3 with reference TRBV19 and TRBJ2-2 gives the whole variable domain DGGITQSPKYLFRKEGQNVTLSCEQNLNHDAMYWYRQDPGQGLRLIYYSQIVNDFQKGDIAEGYSVSREKKESFPLTVTSAQKNPTAFYLCASTLRDRGAGELFFGEGSRLTVL.